These 10 T cell receptor beta chains were all obtained from the same sample, sequenced in a study of OX40 agonist ivuxolimab in advanced cancers. Using immunoSEQ multiplex PCR, the repertoire was profiled, and TCRdb retains in-frame clones only, with some absent. The sample comprises tens of thousands of clones, 82% of which are singletons, and over 1.3% rests with the top ten. The sequencing here drew on CD4+ or CD8+ T cells sorted from blood, taken in a trial of the OX40 agonist ivuxolimab. The origin of the receptors is an adult with an advanced solid tumor such as melanoma, head and neck, liver or kidney cancer.

The rearrangement uses TRBV18 and TRBJ1-2, with D possibly matching TRBD1 (5 bases). Germline assignment: CDR1 KGHSH and CDR2 LQKENI. Trimming removed 2 bases at V and 1 base at J, with 8 bases between. This CDR3 has 14 residues. Here the CDR3 reads CASSPSDSNYGYTF. The CDR3, as DNA: TGTGCCAGCTCACCAAGCGACAGTAACTATGGCTACACCTTC.

The V gene is TRBV14, the J gene TRBJ1-5; D is undetermined. V was clipped by 0 bases and J by 4 bases, with 4 bases between them. Looked up from germline, CDR1 is SGHDN and CDR2 is FVKESK. The CDR3 runs 13 residues. For the CDR3, the DNA is TGTGCCAGCAGCCAAGACAGGAATCAGCCCCAGCATTTT. Amino acid sequence: CASSQDRNQPQHF.

The chain recombines TRBV5-6 with TRBJ1-2; no definite D call. Between the trimmed V and J ends, which lost 2 bases and 3 bases, there was a span of 5 bases. CDR1 is SGHDT, CDR2 YYEEEE, per germline. There are 12 residues in the CDR3. CDR3 nucleotides: TGTGCCAGCAGCTTAGGCGACTATGGCTACACCTTC. It is translated as CASSLGDYGYTF.

The genes are TRBV5-5 and TRBJ1-1; 12 nucleotides line up with TRBD1. The V gene's germline CDR1 is SGHKS and CDR2 YYEKEE (reference sequence). CDR3 length equals 17 residues. Trimming removed 2 bases from V and 5 bases from J; junction bases left unmatched: 10. DNA for the CDR3: TGTGCCAGCAGCTTCCGGGACAGGGGGCGTACGACTACTGAAGCTTTCTTT. Amino acids: CASSFRDRGRTTTEAFF.

This chain joins TRBV19 and TRBJ2-2; 7 bases are a match to TRBD1. J lost 3 bases, V lost 6 bases, and 10 bases had no gene match. The CDR3 consists of 16 residues. In germline, CDR1 is LNHDA, CDR2 SQIVND (reference sequence). The CDR3 sequence: CASRQAGGTDTGELFF. CDR3 nucleotides: TGTGCCAGTAGGCAAGCAGGGGGAACGGACACCGGGGAGCTGTTTTTT.

The CDR3 DNA reads as TGTGCCTGGAGAGGTGCATCTAATGAAAAACTGTTTTTT. Its translation: CAWRGASNEKLFF. The chain couples TRBV30 to TRBJ1-4; D is uncertain. Germline CDR1 reads GTSNPN; CDR2 reads SVGIG (reference sequence). CDR3 length: 13 residues. Trimming pared 3 bases from V and 3 bases from J, leaving 8 bases between.

The rearrangement uses TRBV11-3 and TRBJ2-7; TRBD2 is a possible D gene (6 bases). Trimming stripped 4 bases from V and 2 bases from J, with 12 bases between. Germline lookup yields CDR1 SGHNT and CDR2 YENEEA. The CDR3 runs to 14 residues. The CDR3 DNA reads as TGTGCCAGCAGCTCGCGGGGAAGGCCCTACGAGCAGTACTTC. It is translated as CASSSRGRPYEQYF.

The chain has TRBV7-9 and TRBJ2-1, with TRBD2 matching over 13 bases. Per germline, CDR1 SEHNR and CDR2 FQNEAQ (reference sequence). J lost 6 bases, V lost 4 bases, and 3 bases had no gene match. This CDR3 has 15 amino acids. CDR3 in amino acids: CASSSGTSGTNEQFF. The CDR3 nucleotides are TGTGCCAGCAGCTCTGGGACTAGCGGGACCAATGAGCAGTTCTTC.

The chain recombines TRBV7-2 with TRBJ2-1; TRBD1 matches 8 bases. The V segment lost 5 bases and the J segment 7 bases; nucleotides outside the gene matches: 4. The CDR3 covers 13 residues. Germline V gene lookup returns CDR1 SGHTA and CDR2 FQGNSA. Written as DNA, the CDR3 is TGTGCCAGCAGCCGAACAGGGGGGAATGAGCAGTTCTTC. This translates into CASSRTGGNEQFF.

This chain joins TRBV7-8 and TRBJ2-5, with D possibly being TRBD1 (6 bases). The CDR3 has 16 residues. The germline V gene encodes CDR1 SGHVS and CDR2 FQNEAQ. V gave up 2 bases and J gave up 3 bases, with 16 bases separating them. DNA of the CDR3: TGTGCCAGCAGCTTAAAGCCCCAGGGGCGAAAAGAGACCCAGTACTTC. Amino acids: CASSLKPQGRKETQYF.